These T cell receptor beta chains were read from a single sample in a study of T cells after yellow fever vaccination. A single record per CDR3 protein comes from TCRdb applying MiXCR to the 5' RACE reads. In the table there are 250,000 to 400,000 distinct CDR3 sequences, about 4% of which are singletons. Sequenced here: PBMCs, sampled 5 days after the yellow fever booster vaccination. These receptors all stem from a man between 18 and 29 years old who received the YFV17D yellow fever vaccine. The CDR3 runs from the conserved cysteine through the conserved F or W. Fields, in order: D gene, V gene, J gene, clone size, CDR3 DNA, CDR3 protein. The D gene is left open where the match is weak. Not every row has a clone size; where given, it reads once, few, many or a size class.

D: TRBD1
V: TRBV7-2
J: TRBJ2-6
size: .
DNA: TGTGCCAGCAGCTTTTCAGGGGGCGCGTCTGGGGCCAACGTCCTGACTTTC
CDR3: CASSFSGGASGANVLTF

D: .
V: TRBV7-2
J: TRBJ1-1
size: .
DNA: TGTGCCAGCAGCTTGGCCCTTCAGGGGACTGAAGCTTTCTTT
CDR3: CASSLALQGTEAFF

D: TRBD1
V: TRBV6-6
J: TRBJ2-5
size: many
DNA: TGTGCCAGCAGTTGGGGCAGGGGGTCCCAACAAGAGACCCAGTACTTC
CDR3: CASSWGRGSQQETQYF

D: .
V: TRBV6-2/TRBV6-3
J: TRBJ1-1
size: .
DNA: TGTGCCAGCAGTTGGATGGGTTTGACTGAAGCTTTCTTT
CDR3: CASSWMGLTEAFF

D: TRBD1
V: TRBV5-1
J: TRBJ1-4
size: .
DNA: TGCGCCAGCAGCTTGGCCTCGACAGGGGGTGAAAAACTGTTTTTT
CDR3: CASSLASTGGEKLFF

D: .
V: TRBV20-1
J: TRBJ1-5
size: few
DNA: TGCAGTGCAAAGAAGGGTTATGTTGAGCCCCAGCATTTT
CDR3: CSAKKGYVEPQHF

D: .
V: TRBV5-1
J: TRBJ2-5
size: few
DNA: TGCGCCAGCAGCTTGGATCCAAGTGAGGAGACCCAGTACTTC
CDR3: CASSLDPSEETQYF

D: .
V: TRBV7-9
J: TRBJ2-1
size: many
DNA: TGTGCCAGCAGCCAGCGACAGGCAGCCTACAATGAGCAGTTCTTC
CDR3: CASSQRQAAYNEQFF

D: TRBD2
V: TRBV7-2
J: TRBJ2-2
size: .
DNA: TGTGCCAGCAGCTGGGGACTAGCGAGGACCGGGGAGCTGTTTTTT
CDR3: CASSWGLARTGELFF

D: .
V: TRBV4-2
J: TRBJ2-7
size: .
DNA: TGTGCCAGCAGCAGGGATTTGGGACACGAGCAGTACTTC
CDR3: CASSRDLGHEQYF

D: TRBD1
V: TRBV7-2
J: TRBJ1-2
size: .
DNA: TGTGCCAGCAGCTTAGGGGGACAGGGTAGGAACTATGGCTACACCTTC
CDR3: CASSLGGQGRNYGYTF

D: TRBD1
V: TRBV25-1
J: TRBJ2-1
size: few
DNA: TGTGCCACCAGCCCGGGACAGGGGTACAATGAGCAGTTCTTC
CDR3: CATSPGQGYNEQFF

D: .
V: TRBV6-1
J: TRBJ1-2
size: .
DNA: TGTGCCAGCAGTGAATTTTTGGGGGACCGGGGCTACACCTTC
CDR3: CASSEFLGDRGYTF

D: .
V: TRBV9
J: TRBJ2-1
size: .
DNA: TGTGCCAGCAGCGTAGGAGGGGGAACCTTCAATGAGCAGTTCTTC
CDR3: CASSVGGGTFNEQFF

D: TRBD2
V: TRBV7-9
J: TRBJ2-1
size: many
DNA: TGTGCCAGCAGCTTTAGCGGGGGGGCCGGTGAGCAGTTCTTC
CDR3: CASSFSGGAGEQFF

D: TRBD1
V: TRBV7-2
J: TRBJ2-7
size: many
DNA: TGTGCCAGCAGCTACGCCTCACAGGGGGCCTTGGGCGAGCAGTACTTC
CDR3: CASSYASQGALGEQYF

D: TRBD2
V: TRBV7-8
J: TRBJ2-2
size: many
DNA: TGTGCCAGCAGCTTAGTGACTAGCGGGAACACCGGGGAGCTGTTTTTT
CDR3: CASSLVTSGNTGELFF

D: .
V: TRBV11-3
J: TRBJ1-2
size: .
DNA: TGTGCCAGCAGCTCCGGTCCCGAACACGGCTACACCTTC
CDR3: CASSSGPEHGYTF

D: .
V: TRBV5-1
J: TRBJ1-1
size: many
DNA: TGTGCCAGCAGCTTAGGGGGGGACACTGAAGCTTTCTTT
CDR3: CASSLGGDTEAFF

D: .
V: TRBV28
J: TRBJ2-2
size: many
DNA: TGTGCCAGCAGTATAACAGAGAACACCGGGGAGCTGTTTTTT
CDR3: CASSITENTGELFF

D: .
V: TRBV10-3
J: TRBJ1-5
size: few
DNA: TGTGCCATCAGTGAGTTGTCAGGGTCGAGCAATCAGCCCCAGCATTTT
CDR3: CAISELSGSSNQPQHF

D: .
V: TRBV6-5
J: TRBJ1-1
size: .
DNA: TGTGCCAGCAGTTACCAGGGTATCGACACTGAAGCTTTCTTT
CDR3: CASSYQGIDTEAFF

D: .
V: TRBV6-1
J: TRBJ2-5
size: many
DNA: TGTGCCAGCAGTGAAGTGACAGCGACTGAGACCCAGTACTTC
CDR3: CASSEVTATETQYF

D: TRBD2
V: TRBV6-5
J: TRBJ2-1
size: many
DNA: TGTGCCAGCAGTTCCCACCTAGCGGGGGTCGGGAATGAGCAGTTCTTC
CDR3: CASSSHLAGVGNEQFF

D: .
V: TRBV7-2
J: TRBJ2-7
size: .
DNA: TGTGCCAGCAGCTCCGACGCCTACGAGCAGTACTTC
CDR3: CASSSDAYEQYF

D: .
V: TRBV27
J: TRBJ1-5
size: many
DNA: TGTGCCAGCAGTCCCCTGAATGAACCCCAGCATTTT
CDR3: CASSPLNEPQHF

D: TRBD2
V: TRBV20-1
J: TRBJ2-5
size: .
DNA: TGCAGTGCTAAACAACTAGCGGGGGCCCAAGAGACCCAGTACTTC
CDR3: CSAKQLAGAQETQYF

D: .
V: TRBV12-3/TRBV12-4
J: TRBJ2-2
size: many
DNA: TGTGCCAGCAGCCAGGGGTCCGGGGAGCTGTTTTTT
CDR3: CASSQGSGELFF

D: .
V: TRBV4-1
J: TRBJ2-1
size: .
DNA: TGCGCCAGCAGCCAAAATCCCCAACTGGCGACATACAATGAGCAGTTCTTC
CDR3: CASSQNPQLATYNEQFF

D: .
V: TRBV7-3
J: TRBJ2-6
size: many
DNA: TGTGCCAGCAGCAAACAGAGCTCTGGGGCCAACGTCCTGACTTTC
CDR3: CASSKQSSGANVLTF

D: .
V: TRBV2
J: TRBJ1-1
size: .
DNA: TGTGCCAGCAGTGGGTCGACAACGCTTAGGACTGAAGCTTTCTTT
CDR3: CASSGSTTLRTEAFF

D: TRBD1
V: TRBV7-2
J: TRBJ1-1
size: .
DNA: TGTGCCAGCAGCTTTAACCGAGACAGGGTGGTAGCTTTCTTT
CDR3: CASSFNRDRVVAFF

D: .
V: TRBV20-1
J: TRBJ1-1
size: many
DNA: TGCAGTGCTAGCTTATGGAACACTGAAGCTTTCTTT
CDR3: CSASLWNTEAFF

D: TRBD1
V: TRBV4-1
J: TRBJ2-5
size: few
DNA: TGCGCCAGCAGCCAACGCCGGGACAGCCAAGAGACCCAGTACTTC
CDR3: CASSQRRDSQETQYF

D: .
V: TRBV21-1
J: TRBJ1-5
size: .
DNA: TGTGCCAGCAGCAGACAGGGGTATAGCAATCAGCCCCAGCATTTT
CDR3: CASSRQGYSNQPQHF

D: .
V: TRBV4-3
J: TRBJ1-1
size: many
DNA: TGCGCCAGCAGCCGAGATACAGGGTTCTCTGAAGCTTTCTTT
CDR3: CASSRDTGFSEAFF

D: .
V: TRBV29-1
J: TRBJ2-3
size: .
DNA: TGCAGCGTTGATTTTCCAGAGAGGGGCACAGATACGCAGTATTTT
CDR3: CSVDFPERGTDTQYF

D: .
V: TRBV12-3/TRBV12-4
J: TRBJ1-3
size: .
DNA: TGTGCCAGCAGTTTAGGCCCCGGGGGCTGGGGAAACACCATATATTTT
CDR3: CASSLGPGGWGNTIYF

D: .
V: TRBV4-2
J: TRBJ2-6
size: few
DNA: TGTGCCAGCAGCCAAGATCTCCTCGGGGCTGGGGCCAACGTCCTGACTTTC
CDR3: CASSQDLLGAGANVLTF

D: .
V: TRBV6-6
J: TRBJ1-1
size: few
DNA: TGTGCCAGCAGTCCAGGGGCCGGCACAAACACTGAAGCTTTCTTT
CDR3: CASSPGAGTNTEAFF

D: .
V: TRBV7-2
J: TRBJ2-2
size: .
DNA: TGTGCCAGCAGCCCAAGACAGACGTTGAACACCGGGGAGCTGTTTTTT
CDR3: CASSPRQTLNTGELFF

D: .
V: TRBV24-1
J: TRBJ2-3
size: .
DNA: TGTGCCACCAGTGAGACCCGGAGGGACGGCACAGATACGCAGTATTTT
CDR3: CATSETRRDGTDTQYF

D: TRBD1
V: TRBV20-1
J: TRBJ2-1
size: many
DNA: TGCAGTGCTAGGAGGGGGCCGTGGGATGAGCAGTTCTTC
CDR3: CSARRGPWDEQFF

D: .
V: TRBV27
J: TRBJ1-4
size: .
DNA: TGTGCCAGCAGGCCAGCGGGGGCGAGTGAAAAACTGTTTTTT
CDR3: CASRPAGASEKLFF

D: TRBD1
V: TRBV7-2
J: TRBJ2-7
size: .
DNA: TGTGCCAGCAGACCTACAGGGGGCAGAGGCTCCTACGAGCAGTACTTC
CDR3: CASRPTGGRGSYEQYF

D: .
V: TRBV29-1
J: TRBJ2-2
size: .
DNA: TGCAGCGTTGAAGATCTGGGGAGGAACACCGGGGAGCTGTTTTTT
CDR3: CSVEDLGRNTGELFF

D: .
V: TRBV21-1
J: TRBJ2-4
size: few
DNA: TGTGCCAGCAGCCAACAGGCCCACCTCGGAAACATTCAGTACTTC
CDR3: CASSQQAHLGNIQYF

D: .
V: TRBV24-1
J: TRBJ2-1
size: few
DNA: TGTGCCACCGGGTCCCGGCGCAATGAGCAGTTCTTC
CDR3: CATGSRRNEQFF

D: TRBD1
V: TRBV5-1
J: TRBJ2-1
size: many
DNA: TGCGCCAGCAGCTTTACAGGGGGACCCTACAATGAGCAGTTCTTC
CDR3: CASSFTGGPYNEQFF

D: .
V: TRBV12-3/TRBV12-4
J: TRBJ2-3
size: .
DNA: TGTGCCAGCAGTTCCTACAGGGAGAGCACAGATACGCAGTATTTT
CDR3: CASSSYRESTDTQYF

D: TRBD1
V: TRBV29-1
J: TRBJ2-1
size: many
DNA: TGCAGCGTTGAACAGGGGGTTGGGAATGAGCAGTTCTTC
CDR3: CSVEQGVGNEQFF